The T cell receptor beta chain described here comes from a study of CXCR3-negative and CXCR3-positive naive CD8 T cells (dated 2019 in TCRdb). In the study overall: In total, roughly 140 million TRB reads were obtained, which works out to roughly 1.5 +/- 0.3 million reads per library. The diversity and physicochemical repertoire analyses included fewer than twelve donors pooled from two independent experiments. TRBV-TRBJ cluster analysis included naive subsets from five or six donors and memory cells from 3 donors.

Sequencer: NextSeq 550. The Human TCR Profiling Kit (MiLaboratory) was used to prepare UMI-labeled 5' RACE TRB cDNA libraries. The full amount of extracted RNA was used for cDNA synthesis, and the full amount of resulting cDNA was used for PCR amplification. Libraries were prepared in parallel with an identical number of PCR cycles. As for the authors' bioinformatics: With a minimum of two reads required per UMI, MIGEC and MiXCR pulled out about 49,000 +/- 11,000 unique UMI-labeled TRB cDNA molecules from each library. On average, each library contained about 40,000 +/- 10,000 functional in-frame TRB CDR3 nucleotide clonotypes without stop codons. After downsampling to 5000 UMI-labeled TRB molecules per sample, diversity metrics, including normalized Shannon-Wiener and Chao1, were computed in VDJtools. VDJtools was used to calculate clonotype-size-weighted physicochemical properties of the central five CDR3 residues, namely interaction energy, strength, volume and Kidera factor 4. TCRdb reanalyzed the reads, keeping one entry per CDR3 protein sequence and omitting DNA. For this entry, the V and J calls and clone size follow TCRdb and not the study's own pipeline. The table for this sample lists about 130,000 distinct CDR3 sequences. The top ten constitute under 0.5% of the sample.

General findings and caveats noted by the study authors: Within the same donor, TRBV-TRBJ usage looked similar between naive CXCR3-negative and CXCR3-positive cells, but memory cells had distinct patterns. Both naive subsets had comparably high repertoire diversity, while memory CD8+ T cells had much lower repertoire diversity. TRB CDR3s from CXCR3-positive naive cells showed higher hydrophobicity (lower Kidera factor 4), lower energy, and higher strength and volume indices than CXCR3-negative naive cells. Freshly isolated PBMCs were used for most assays because CXCR3 expression partially decreased after cryopreservation. Surface CD5, linked to self-reactivity in mice, was comparable between naive subsets; TCR interaction strength was therefore also inferred from TRB CDR3 physicochemical properties.

Taken from cysteine to phenylalanine, the CDR3 has 12 residues. No DNA is recorded. CDR1 and CDR2, looked up from the germline V gene (reference sequence), are SEHNR and FQNEAQ. Each CD8+ T cell subset was flow-sorted in triplicate, with roughly 300,000 cells per subset placed directly into RLT lysis buffer. To keep memory contaminants out, a stringent definition of naive CD8+ T cells was applied: CD45RO-CCR7+CD27+CD95-. Peripheral blood mononuclear cells were isolated from buffy coats by standard density gradient centrifugation. A FACSAria III was used to flow-sort naive CXCR3-negative and CXCR3-positive CD8+ T cells. Total RNA was extracted from sorted cells with an RNeasy Mini Kit. Details on this clonotype: Its antigen is still unknown.

Sequencing input: naive CXCR3- CD8+ T cells from blood. Reading the label with the study, this specimen's cell subset or site is: CD45RO-CCR7+CD27+CD95- naive CD8+ T cells lacking CXCR3 (TNR3-). The sequence joins TRBV7-9 to TRBJ1-1. The clonotype comes from a human donor in good health. Some clones in this sample may be carry-over from other donors' samples. The CDR3 reads as follows: CASSFADTEAFF.